The clone carrying this T cell receptor (beta chain) came up a few times. The antigen is unknown. The sample belongs to a study of CD8 T cells in ankylosing spondylitis. As the method for making TCR beta libraries, quantitative 5'-RACE with molecular barcodes was used. Via MiXCR, TCRdb re-called the 5' RACE reads, giving one row per CDR3 protein. The repertoire holds approximately 140,000 distinct CDR3 sequences, with roughly 44% as singletons. This CDR3 comprises 15 residues. Per germline, CDR1 SGHVS and CDR2 FQNEAQ. The V and J ends lost 4 bases and 2 bases, in that order; junction bases with no gene match: 7. Notes on the study in general: Previously reported in reactive arthritis synovial fluid and blood were some of the motif variants. Among TCR beta sequences, a motif of roughly 8 highly homologous variants appeared characteristic of ankylosing spondylitis blood.

This chain uses TRBV7-8 with TRBJ2-5; 7 bases agree with TRBD1. The source of this sequence is a male donor with ankylosing spondylitis. Sequencing was performed on synovial fluid, either unsorted or a sorted T cell fraction (not recorded which). The CDR3 sequence is CASSSDRDGQETQYF. The CDR3 region has the DNA TGTGCCAGCAGCTCAGACAGGGATGGGCAAGAGACCCAGTACTTC.